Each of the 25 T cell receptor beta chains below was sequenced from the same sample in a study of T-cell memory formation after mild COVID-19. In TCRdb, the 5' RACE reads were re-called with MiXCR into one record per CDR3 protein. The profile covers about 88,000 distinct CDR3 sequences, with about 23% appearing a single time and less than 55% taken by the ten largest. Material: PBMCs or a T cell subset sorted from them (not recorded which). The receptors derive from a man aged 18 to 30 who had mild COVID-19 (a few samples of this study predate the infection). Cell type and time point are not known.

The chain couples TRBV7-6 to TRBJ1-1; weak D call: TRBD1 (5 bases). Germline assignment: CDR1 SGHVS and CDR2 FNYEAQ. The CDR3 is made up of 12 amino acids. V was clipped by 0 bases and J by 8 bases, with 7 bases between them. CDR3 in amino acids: CASSLAGGEAFF. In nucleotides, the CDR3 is TGTGCCAGCAGCTTAGCCGGGGGAGAAGCTTTCTTT.

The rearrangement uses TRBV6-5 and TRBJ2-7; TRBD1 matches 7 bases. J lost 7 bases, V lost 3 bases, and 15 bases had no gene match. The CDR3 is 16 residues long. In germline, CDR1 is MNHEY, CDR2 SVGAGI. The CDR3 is CASSYHETGSPREQYF. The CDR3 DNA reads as TGTGCCAGCAGTTATCACGAGACAGGGAGCCCCCGGGAGCAGTACTTC.

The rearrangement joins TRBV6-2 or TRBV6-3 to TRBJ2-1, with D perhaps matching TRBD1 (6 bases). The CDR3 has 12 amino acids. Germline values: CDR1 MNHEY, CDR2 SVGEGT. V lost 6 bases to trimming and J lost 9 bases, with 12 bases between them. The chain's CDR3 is CASSHRDPEQFF. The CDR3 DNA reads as TGTGCCAGCAGCCACAGGGACCCTGAGCAGTTCTTC.

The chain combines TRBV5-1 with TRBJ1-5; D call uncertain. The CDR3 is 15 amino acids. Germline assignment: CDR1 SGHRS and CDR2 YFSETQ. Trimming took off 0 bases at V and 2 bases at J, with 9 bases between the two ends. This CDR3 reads CASSLGSSGNQPQHF. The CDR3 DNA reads TGCGCCAGCAGCTTGGGAAGCAGCGGCAATCAGCCCCAGCATTTT.

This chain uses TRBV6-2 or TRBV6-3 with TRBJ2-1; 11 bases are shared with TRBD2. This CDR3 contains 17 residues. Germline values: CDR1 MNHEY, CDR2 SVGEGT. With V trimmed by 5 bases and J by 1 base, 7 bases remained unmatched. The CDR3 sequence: CASSDIAGGRSYNEQFF. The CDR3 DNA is TGTGCCAGCAGTGACATAGCGGGGGGGCGGTCCTACAATGAGCAGTTCTTC.

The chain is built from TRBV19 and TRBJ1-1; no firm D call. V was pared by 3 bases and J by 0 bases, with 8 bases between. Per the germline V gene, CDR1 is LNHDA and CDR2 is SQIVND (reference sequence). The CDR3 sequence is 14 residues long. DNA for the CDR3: TGTGCCAGTAGTATGACTGGCGTGAACACTGAAGCTTTCTTT. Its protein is CASSMTGVNTEAFF.

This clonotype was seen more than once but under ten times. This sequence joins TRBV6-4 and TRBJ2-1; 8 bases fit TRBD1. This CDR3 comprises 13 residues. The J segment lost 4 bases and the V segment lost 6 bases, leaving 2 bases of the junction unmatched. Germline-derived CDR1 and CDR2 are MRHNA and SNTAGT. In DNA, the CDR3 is TGTGCCAGCAGCCGACAGGGGTACAATGAGCAGTTCTTC. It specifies CASSRQGYNEQFF.

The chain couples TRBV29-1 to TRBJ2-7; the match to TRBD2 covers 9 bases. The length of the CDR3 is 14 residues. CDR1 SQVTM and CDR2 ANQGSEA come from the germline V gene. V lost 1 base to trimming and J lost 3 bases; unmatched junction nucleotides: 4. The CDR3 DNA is TGCAGCGTTGAAGGGCGGGGGGGACTCTACGAGCAGTACTTC. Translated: CSVEGRGGLYEQYF.

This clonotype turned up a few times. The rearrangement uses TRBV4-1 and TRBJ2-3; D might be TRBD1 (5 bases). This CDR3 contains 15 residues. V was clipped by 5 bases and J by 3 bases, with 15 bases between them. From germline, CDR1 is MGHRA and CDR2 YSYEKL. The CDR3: CASSKLDRLTDTQYF. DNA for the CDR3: TGCGCCAGCAGCAAGCTAGACAGATTAACAGATACGCAGTATTTT.

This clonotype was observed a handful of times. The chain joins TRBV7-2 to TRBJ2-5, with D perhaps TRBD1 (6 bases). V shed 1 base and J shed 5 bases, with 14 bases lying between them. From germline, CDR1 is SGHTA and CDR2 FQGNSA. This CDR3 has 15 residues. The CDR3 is CASSLDRVVIETQYF. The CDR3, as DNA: TGTGCCAGCAGCTTAGACAGGGTGGTGATCGAGACCCAGTACTTC.

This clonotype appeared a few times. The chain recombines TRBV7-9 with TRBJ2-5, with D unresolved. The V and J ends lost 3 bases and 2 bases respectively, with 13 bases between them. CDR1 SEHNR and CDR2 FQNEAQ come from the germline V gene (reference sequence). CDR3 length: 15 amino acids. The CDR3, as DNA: TGTGCCAGCAGCTTTCTAACAGTACAACAAGAGACCCAGTACTTC. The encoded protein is CASSFLTVQQETQYF.

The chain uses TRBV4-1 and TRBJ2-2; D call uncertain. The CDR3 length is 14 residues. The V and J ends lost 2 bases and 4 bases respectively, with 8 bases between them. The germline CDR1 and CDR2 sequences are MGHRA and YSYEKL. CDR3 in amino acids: CASSQTSLTGELFF. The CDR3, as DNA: TGCGCCAGCAGCCAAACCTCACTCACCGGGGAGCTGTTTTTT.

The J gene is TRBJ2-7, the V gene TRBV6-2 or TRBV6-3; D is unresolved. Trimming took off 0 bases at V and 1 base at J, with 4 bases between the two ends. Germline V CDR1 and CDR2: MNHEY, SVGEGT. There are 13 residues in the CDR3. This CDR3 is CASSYSGSYEQYF. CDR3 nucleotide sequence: TGTGCCAGCAGTTACTCGGGATCCTACGAGCAGTACTTC.

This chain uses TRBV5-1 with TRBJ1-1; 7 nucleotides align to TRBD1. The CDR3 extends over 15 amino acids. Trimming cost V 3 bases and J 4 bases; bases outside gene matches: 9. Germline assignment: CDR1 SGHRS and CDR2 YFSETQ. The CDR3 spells CASSSTGAVGTEAFF. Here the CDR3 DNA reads TGCGCCAGCAGCTCCACAGGGGCTGTGGGCACTGAAGCTTTCTTT.

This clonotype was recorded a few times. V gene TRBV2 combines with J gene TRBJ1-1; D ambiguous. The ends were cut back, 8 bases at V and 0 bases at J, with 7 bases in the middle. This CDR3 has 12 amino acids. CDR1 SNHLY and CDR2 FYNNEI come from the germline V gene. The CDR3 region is CASGGMNTEAFF. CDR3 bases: TGTGCCAGCGGAGGGATGAACACTGAAGCTTTCTTT.

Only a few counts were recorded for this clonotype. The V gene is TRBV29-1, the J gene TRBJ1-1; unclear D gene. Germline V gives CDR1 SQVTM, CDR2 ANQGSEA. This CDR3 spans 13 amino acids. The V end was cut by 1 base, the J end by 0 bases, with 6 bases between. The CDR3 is CSVEGPMNTEAFF. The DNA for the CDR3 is TGCAGCGTTGAAGGACCTATGAACACTGAAGCTTTCTTT.

CDR3 amino acids: CATSALQSNEQFF. CDR3 coding DNA: TGTGCCACCAGTGCGTTACAATCCAATGAGCAGTTCTTC. The chain joins TRBV24-1 to TRBJ2-1; D is uncertain. The V and J ends lost 5 bases and 6 bases respectively, with 10 bases between them. CDR1 is KGHDR and CDR2 is SFDVKD in the germline V gene. There are 13 residues in the CDR3.

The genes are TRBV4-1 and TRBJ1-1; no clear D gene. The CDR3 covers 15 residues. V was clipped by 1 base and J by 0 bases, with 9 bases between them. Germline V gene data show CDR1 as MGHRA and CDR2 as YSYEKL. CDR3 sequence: CASSQAFSLNTEAFF. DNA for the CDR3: TGCGCCAGCAGCCAAGCGTTTTCCCTGAACACTGAAGCTTTCTTT.

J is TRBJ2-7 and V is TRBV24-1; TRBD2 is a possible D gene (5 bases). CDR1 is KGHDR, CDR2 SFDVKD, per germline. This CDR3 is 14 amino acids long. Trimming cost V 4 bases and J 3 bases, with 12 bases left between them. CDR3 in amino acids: CATSDRLRVYEQYF. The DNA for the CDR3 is TGTGCCACCAGTGACCGCCTGAGGGTCTACGAGCAGTACTTC.

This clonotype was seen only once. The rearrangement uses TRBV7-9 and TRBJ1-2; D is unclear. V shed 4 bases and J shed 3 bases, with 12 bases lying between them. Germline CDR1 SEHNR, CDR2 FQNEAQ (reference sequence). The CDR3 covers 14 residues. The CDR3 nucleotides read TGTGCCAGCAGCTCCGAGACCGAAGACTATGGCTACACCTTC. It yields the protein CASSSETEDYGYTF.

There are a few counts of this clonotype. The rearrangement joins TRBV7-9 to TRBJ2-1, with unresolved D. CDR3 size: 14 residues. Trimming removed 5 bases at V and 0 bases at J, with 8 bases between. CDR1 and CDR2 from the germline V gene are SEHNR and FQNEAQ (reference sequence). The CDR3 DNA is TGTGCCAGCAGCCCCATTAGCTCCTACAATGAGCAGTTCTTC. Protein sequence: CASSPISSYNEQFF.

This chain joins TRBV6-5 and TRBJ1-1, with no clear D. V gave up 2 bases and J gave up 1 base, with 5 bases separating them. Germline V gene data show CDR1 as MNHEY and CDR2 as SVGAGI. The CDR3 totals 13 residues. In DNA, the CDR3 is TGTGCCAGCAGTTACGGGCAGAACACTGAAGCTTTCTTT. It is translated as CASSYGQNTEAFF.

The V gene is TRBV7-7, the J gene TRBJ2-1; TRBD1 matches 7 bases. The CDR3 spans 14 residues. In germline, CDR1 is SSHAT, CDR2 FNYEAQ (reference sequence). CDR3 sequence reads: CASPRAQGSYEQFF. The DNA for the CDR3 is TGTGCTAGCCCGAGGGCACAGGGGTCCTATGAGCAGTTCTTC. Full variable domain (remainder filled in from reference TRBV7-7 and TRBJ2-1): GAGVSQSPRYKVTKRGQDVTLRCDPISSHATLYWYQQALGQGPEFLTYFNYEAQPDKSGLPSDRFSAERPEGSISTLTIQRTEQRDSAMYRCASPRAQGSYEQFFGPGTRLTVL.

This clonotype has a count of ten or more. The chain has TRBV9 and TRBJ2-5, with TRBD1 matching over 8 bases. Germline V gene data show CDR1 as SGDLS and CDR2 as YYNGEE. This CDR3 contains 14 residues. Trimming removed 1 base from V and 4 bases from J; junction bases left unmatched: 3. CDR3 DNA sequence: TGTGCCAGCAGCGTATGGGGGACAGGAGAGACCCAGTACTTC. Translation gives CASSVWGTGETQYF.

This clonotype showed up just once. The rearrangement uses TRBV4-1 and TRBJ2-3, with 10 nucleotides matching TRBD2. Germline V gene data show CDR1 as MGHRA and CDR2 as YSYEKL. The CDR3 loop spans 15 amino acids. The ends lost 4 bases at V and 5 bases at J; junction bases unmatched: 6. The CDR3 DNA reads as TGCGCCAGCAGCCGAGGACTAGCGGATGAAGATACGCAGTATTTT. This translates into CASSRGLADEDTQYF.